Sequencing of this TCR beta chain was carried out in a study of blood T cell repertoires in COVID-19. On the study more broadly: Researchers got acute and convalescent COVID-19 samples from the United States, Italy and Spain. T cells, B-cell-depleted T cells, or PBMCs provided the cDNA or gDNA that served as material.

Under the authors' procedure: Reference gene primer amplification gave nucleated cell count estimates. Generated by immunoSEQ multiplex PCR, the TCRdb table keeps only in-frame clones and is missing some. The V and J calls and clone size come from that table; D and trimming were worked out from the DNA. This table holds 130,000 to 150,000 clones, approximately 87% found once. Germline V gives CDR1 ENHRY, CDR2 SYGVKD. With 4 bases removed from V and 0 bases from J, the gap between germline ends came to 13 bases. CDR3 size: 15 residues. The sequenced sample was peripheral blood. The V gene is TRBV10-3, the J gene TRBJ2-7; possible D gene TRBD1, 5 bases. The TCR originated in a woman in her fifties or sixties with active or convalescent COVID-19. CDR3 residues: CAISVTETVSYEQYF. As DNA, the CDR3 is TGTGCCATCAGTGTAACGGAGACAGTCTCCTACGAGCAGTACTTC.